Below, 12 T cell receptor beta chains from the same sample are listed, as sequenced in a study of T cells in Graves' hyperthyroidism and ophthalmopathy. Using RNA transcripts as the source, TCR beta CDR3 regions were amplified. The HTBI primer set drove a first-round RT-PCR of the TCR CDR3. TCRdb re-called the multiplex PCR reads with MiXCR, one entry per CDR3 protein. This sample has 350,000 to 450,000 distinct CDR3 sequences, with roughly 17% found just once. Sequences were obtained from blood. The source is a woman under 40 with Graves' hyperthyroidism that later progressed to Graves' ophthalmopathy.

At least ten counts were recorded for this clonotype. The chain has TRBV2 and TRBJ1-6; tentatively, D is TRBD1 (6 bases). The V end was cut by 6 bases, the J end by 3 bases, with 15 bases between. This CDR3 spans 16 amino acids. Germline V gene lookup returns CDR1 SNHLY and CDR2 FYNNEI. The CDR3: CASRYSGHLYNSPLHF. As DNA, the CDR3 is TGTGCCAGCAGGTATTCGGGACACCTCTATAATTCACCCCTCCACTTT.

The V and J genes are TRBV6-2 or TRBV6-3 and TRBJ1-4; no clear D. The CDR3 loop spans 14 amino acids. The germline V and J ends were trimmed by 6 bases and 3 bases, with 11 bases remaining between them. CDR1 is MNHEY and CDR2 is SVGEGT in the germline V gene. In DNA form, the CDR3 reads TGTGCCAGCAGCTTGAACCTGGCTAATGAAAAACTGTTTTTT. Its protein is CASSLNLANEKLFF.

This clonotype was recorded at least ten times. The chain combines TRBV6-6 with TRBJ2-1, with D uncertain. The CDR3 is 15 residues long. With 2 bases removed from V and 4 bases from J, the gap between germline ends came to 12 bases. Germline-derived CDR1 and CDR2 are MNHNY and SVGAGI (reference sequence). The CDR3 region has the DNA TGTGCCAGCAGTTACGGCGGAATGACTTACAATGAGCAGTTCTTC. This translates into CASSYGGMTYNEQFF.

This clonotype has ten or more counts. The chain has TRBV18 and TRBJ1-2, with D maybe TRBD1 (5 bases). Germline CDR1 KGHSH, CDR2 LQKENI. Trimming took 3 bases from V and 6 from J, leaving 11 bases between them. The CDR3 covers 13 residues. The CDR3 DNA reads as TGTGCCAGCTCACCCGGGCAGGGCCATGGCTACACCTTC. Amino acids: CASSPGQGHGYTF.

The J gene is TRBJ1-1, the V gene TRBV20-1; 7 bases are a match to TRBD1. The CDR3 has 11 amino acids. Losses at the gene ends were 5 bases for V and 9 bases for J; bases not matched to a gene: 6. Germline V lookup: CDR1 DFQATT, CDR2 SNEGSKA (reference sequence). DNA for the CDR3: TGCAGTGCTCCGACAGGGAACAAAGCTTTCTTT. Amino acid sequence: CSAPTGNKAFF.

V gene TRBV6-1 combines with J gene TRBJ2-5; D uncertain. Trimming cost V 6 bases and J 10 bases, with 12 bases left between them. The length of the CDR3 is 11 residues. Germline CDR1 reads MNHNS; CDR2 reads SASEGT. CDR3 sequence: CASRAGEDQYF. The CDR3 DNA is TGTGCCAGCAGGGCCGGAGAAGACCAGTACTTC.

The rearrangement joins TRBV20-1 to TRBJ2-3; D unclear. Trimming left V 3 bases short and J 0 bases short, with 13 bases between. The CDR3 length is 15 residues. The V gene's germline CDR1 is DFQATT and CDR2 SNEGSKA (reference sequence). CDR3 in amino acids: CSASRPRASTDTQYF. CDR3 coding DNA: TGCAGTGCTAGTCGGCCTAGAGCTAGCACAGATACGCAGTATTTT.

J is TRBJ1-2 and V is TRBV9, with D tentatively TRBD1 (5 bases). Trimming left V 3 bases short and J 7 bases short, with 19 bases between. Looked up from germline, CDR1 is SGDLS and CDR2 is YYNGEE. This CDR3 contains 15 residues. The DNA of the CDR3 is TGTGCCAGCAGCGCCTTTACAGGCGGGCGGAGTGGCTACACCTTC. Its protein is CASSAFTGGRSGYTF.

This clonotype has at least ten counts. The genes are TRBV27 and TRBJ1-2; no reliable D call. The CDR3 totals 14 residues. Per the germline V gene, CDR1 is MNHEY and CDR2 is SMNVEV (reference sequence). The germline V and J ends were trimmed by 5 bases and 4 bases, with 14 bases remaining between them. CDR3 bases: TGTGCCAGCAGTACTGGACGGAGCCGCTATGGCTACACCTTC. Amino acid sequence: CASSTGRSRYGYTF.

This clonotype was found a few times. The V gene is TRBV4-2, the J gene TRBJ2-7; D tentatively fits TRBD1 or TRBD2 (5 bases each). This CDR3 has 15 amino acids. The germline gives CDR1 LGHNA, CDR2 YNFKEQ. V was cut by 3 bases and J by 1 base, with 13 bases left in between. The CDR3 loop reads CASSQTSGRSYEQYF. The CDR3 DNA reads TGTGCCAGCAGCCAGACCTCAGGGAGATCCTACGAGCAGTACTTC.

The rearrangement links TRBV20-1 to TRBJ2-1; TRBD2 matches at 9 bases. The junction had 9 bases not matched to a gene; V was cut back by 0 bases and J by 3 bases. The CDR3 has 17 amino acids. The germline gives CDR1 DFQATT, CDR2 SNEGSKA (reference sequence). CDR3 nucleotide sequence: TGCAGTGCTAGAGATTTCATCGCGGGGGGGTACTACAATGAGCAGTTCTTC. It is translated as CSARDFIAGGYYNEQFF.

This chain links TRBV7-8 with TRBJ2-2; tentatively, D is TRBD1 or TRBD2 (5 bases each). V lost 5 bases to trimming and J lost 6 bases, with 19 bases between them. CDR1 and CDR2 from the germline V gene are SGHVS and FQNEAQ. This CDR3 contains 16 residues. The CDR3 sequence: CASSHTRDAVSGELFF. CDR3 nucleotides: TGTGCCAGCAGCCATACCCGGGACGCGGTCTCCGGGGAGCTGTTTTTT.